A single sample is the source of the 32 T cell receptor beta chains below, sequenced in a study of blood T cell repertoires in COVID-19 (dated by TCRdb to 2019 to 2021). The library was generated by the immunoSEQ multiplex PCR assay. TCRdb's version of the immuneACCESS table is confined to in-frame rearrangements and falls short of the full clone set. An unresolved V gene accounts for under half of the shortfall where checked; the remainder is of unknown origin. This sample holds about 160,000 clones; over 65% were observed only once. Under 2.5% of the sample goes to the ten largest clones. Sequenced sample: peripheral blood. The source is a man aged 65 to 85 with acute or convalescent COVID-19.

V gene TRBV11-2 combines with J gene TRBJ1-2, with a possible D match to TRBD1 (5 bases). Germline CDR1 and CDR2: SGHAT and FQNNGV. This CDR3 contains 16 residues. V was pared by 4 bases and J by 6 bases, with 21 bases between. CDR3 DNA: TGTGCCAGCAGCTCCACACCGGGGGTGGGCGTCGATGGCTACACCTTC. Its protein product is CASSSTPGVGVDGYTF.

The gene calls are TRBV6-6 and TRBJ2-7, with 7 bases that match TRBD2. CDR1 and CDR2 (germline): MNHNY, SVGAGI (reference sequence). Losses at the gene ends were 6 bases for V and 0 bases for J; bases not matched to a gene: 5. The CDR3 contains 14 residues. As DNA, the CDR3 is TGTGCCAGCAGGGGCTGGGACTACTCCTACGAGCAGTACTTC. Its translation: CASRGWDYSYEQYF.

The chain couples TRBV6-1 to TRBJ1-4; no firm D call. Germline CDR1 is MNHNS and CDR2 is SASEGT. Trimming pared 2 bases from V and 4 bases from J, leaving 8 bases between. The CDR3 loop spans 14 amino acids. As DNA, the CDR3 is TGTGCCAGCAGTGAACGCCAGTTTAATGAAAAACTGTTTTTT. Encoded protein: CASSERQFNEKLFF.

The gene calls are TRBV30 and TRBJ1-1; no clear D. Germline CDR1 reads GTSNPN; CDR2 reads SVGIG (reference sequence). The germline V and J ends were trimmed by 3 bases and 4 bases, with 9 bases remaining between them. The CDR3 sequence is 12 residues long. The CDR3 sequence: CAWRGGSTEAFF. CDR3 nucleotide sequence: TGTGCCTGGAGAGGAGGTTCCACTGAAGCTTTCTTT.

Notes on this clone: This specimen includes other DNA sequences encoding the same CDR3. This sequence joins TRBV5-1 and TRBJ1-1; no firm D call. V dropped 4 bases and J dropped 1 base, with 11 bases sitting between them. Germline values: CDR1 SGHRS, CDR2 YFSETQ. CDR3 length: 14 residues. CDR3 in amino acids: CASSPDRGNTEAFF. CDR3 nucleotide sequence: TGCGCCAGCAGCCCGGACCGGGGGAACACTGAAGCTTTCTTT.

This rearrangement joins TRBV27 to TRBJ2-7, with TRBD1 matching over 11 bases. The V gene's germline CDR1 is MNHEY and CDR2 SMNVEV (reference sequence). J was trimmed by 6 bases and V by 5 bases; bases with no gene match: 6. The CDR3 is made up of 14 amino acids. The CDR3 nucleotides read TGTGCCAGCAGTCCGGGACAGGGGGTGAGCGAGCAGTACTTC. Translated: CASSPGQGVSEQYF.

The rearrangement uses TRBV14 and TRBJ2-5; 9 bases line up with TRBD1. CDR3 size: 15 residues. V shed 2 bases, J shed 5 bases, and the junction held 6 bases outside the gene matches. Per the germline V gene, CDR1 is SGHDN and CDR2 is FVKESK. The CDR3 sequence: CASSQRDRDLETQYF. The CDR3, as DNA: TGTGCCAGCAGCCAACGGGACAGGGATTTGGAGACCCAGTACTTC.

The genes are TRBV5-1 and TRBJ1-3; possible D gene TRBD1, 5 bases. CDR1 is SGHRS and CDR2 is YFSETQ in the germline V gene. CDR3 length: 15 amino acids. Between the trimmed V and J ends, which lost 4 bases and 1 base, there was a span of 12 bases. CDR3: CASSAGGTSGNTIYF. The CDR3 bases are TGCGCCAGCAGCGCTGGAGGGACTTCTGGAAACACCATATATTTT.

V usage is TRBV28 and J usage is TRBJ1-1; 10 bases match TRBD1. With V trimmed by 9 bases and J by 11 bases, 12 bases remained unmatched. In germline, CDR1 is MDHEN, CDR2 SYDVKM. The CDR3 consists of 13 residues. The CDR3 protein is CARSGTGVLLAFF. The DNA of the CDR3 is TGTGCCAGGTCGGGGACAGGGGTTTTGTTGGCTTTCTTT.

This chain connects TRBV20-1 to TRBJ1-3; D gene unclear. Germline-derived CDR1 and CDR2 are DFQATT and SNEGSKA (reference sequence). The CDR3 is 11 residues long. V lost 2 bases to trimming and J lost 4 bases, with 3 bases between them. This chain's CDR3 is CSARRGNTIYF. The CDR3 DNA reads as TGCAGTGCTAGACGGGGAAACACCATATATTTT.

The CDR3 DNA reads TGTGCCAGCAGCTTAGACGGACAAAGCACAGATACGCAGTATTTT. It specifies CASSLDGQSTDTQYF. J is TRBJ2-3 and V is TRBV7-3, with D tentatively TRBD1 (5 bases). CDR1 SGHTA and CDR2 FQGTGA come from the germline V gene. This CDR3 spans 15 amino acids. Between the trimmed V and J ends, which lost 2 bases and 0 bases, there was a span of 9 bases.

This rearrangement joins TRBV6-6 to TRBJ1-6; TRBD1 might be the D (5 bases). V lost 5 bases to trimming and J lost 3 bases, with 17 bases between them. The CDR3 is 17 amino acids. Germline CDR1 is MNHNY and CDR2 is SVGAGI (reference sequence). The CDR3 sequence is CASSHPSTVVYNSPLHF. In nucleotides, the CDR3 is TGTGCCAGCAGTCACCCATCGACAGTGGTCTATAATTCACCCCTCCACTTT.

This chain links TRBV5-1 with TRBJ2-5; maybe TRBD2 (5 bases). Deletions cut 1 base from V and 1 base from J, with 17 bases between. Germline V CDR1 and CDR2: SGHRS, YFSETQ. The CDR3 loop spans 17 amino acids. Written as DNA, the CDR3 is TGCGCCAGCAGCTTGTTACCTTCAAAAGCGGTCCAAGAGACCCAGTACTTC. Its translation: CASSLLPSKAVQETQYF. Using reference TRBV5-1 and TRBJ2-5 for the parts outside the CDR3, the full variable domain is KAGVTQTPRYLIKTRGQQVTLSCSPISGHRSVSWYQQTPGQGLQFLFEYFSETQRNKGNFPGRFSGRQFSNSRSEMNVSTLELGDSALYLCASSLLPSKAVQETQYFGPGTRLLVL.

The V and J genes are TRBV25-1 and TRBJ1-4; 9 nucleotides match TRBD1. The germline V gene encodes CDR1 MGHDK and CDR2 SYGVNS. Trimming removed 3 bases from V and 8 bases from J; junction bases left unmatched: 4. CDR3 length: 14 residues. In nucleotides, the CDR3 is TGTGCCAGCAGTGAGGACAGGGGTGGGGAAAAACTGTTTTTT. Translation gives CASSEDRGGEKLFF.

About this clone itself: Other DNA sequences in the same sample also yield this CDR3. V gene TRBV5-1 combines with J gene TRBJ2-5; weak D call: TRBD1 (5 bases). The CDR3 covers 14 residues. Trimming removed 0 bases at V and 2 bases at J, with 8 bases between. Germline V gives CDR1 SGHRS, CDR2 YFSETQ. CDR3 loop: CASSLGQGQETQYF. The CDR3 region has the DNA TGCGCCAGCAGCTTGGGGCAGGGTCAAGAGACCCAGTACTTC.

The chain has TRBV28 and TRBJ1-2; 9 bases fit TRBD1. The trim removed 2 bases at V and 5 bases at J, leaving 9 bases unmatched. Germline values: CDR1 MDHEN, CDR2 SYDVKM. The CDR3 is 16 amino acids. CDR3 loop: CASSLTRQGEEYGYTF. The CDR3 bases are TGTGCCAGCAGTTTAACCCGACAGGGGGAAGAGTATGGCTACACCTTC.

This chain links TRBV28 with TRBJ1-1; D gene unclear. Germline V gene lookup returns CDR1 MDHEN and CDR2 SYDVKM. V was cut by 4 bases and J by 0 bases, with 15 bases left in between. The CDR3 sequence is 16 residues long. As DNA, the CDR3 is TGTGCCAGCAGTTGGCGCCGACGGGAGCTGAACACTGAAGCTTTCTTT. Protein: CASSWRRRELNTEAFF.

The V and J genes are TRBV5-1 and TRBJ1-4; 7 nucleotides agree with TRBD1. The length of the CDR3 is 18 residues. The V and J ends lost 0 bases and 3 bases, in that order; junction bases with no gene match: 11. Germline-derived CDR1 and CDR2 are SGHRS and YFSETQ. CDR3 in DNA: TGCGCCAGCAGCTTGGCAGGGGGATTAGAAGACCCTAATGAAAAACTGTTTTTT. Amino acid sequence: CASSLAGGLEDPNEKLFF.

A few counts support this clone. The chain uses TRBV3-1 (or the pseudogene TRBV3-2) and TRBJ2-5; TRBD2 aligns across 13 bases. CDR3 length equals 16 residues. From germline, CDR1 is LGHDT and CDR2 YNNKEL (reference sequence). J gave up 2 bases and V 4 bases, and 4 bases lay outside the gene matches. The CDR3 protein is CASSRTSGSPQETQYF. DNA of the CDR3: TGTGCCAGCAGCCGGACTAGCGGGAGCCCACAAGAGACCCAGTACTTC.

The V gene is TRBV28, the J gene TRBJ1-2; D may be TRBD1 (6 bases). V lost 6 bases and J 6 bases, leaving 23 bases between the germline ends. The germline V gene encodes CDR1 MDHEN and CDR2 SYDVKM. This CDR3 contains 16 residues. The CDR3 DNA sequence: TGTGCCAGCAGACCCCACAGGGACGGGAGGATTCATGGCTACACCTTC. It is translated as CASRPHRDGRIHGYTF.

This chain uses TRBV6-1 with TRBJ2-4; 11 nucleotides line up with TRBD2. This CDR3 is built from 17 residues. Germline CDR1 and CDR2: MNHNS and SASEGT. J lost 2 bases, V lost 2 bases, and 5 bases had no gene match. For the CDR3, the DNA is TGTGCCAGCAGTGAATCACTAGCGGGAGTCTCCAAAAACATTCAGTACTTC. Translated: CASSESLAGVSKNIQYF.

The CDR3: CASSLAGNTIYF. CDR3 coding DNA: TGTGCCAGCAGCTTGGCGGGGAACACCATATATTTT. This rearrangement joins TRBV5-6 to TRBJ1-3; D is ambiguous. V lost 0 bases and J lost 7, with 5 bases in between. Germline assignment: CDR1 SGHDT and CDR2 YYEEEE. The CDR3 contains 12 residues.

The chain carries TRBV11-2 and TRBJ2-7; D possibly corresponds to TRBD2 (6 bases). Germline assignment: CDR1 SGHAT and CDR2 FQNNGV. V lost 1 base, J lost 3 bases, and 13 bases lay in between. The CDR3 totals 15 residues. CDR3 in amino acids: CASSLGLASDYEQYF. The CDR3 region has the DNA TGTGCCAGCAGCTTAGGATTAGCTAGCGACTACGAGCAGTACTTC.

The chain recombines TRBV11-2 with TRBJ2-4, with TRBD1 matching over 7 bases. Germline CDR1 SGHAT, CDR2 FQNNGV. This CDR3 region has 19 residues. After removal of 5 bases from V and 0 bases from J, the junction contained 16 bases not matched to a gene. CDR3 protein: CASSPKQGPFILAKNIQYF. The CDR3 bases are TGTGCCAGCAGCCCAAAACAGGGGCCCTTTATCCTAGCCAAAAACATTCAGTACTTC.

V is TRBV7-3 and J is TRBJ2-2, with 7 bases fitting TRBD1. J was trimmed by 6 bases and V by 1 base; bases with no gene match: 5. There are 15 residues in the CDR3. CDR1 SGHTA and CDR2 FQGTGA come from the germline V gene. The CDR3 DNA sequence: TGTGCCAGCAGCTTAAACGGCCAGGGGGCCGGGGAGCTGTTTTTT. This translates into CASSLNGQGAGELFF.

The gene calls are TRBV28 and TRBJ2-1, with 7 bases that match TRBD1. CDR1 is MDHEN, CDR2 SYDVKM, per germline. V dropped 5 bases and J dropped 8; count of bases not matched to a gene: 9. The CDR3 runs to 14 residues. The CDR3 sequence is CASSIPGTVDEQFF. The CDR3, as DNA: TGTGCCAGCAGTATACCCGGGACAGTGGATGAGCAGTTCTTC.

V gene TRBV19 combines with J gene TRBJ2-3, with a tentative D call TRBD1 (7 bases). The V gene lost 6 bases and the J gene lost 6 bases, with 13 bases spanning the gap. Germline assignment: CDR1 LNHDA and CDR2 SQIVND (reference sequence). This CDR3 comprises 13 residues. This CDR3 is CASRARGVDTQYF. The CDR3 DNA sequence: TGTGCCAGTAGAGCCAGGGGGGTTGATACGCAGTATTTT. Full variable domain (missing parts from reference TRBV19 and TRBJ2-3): DGGITQSPKYLFRKEGQNVTLSCEQNLNHDAMYWYRQDPGQGLRLIYYSQIVNDFQKGDIAEGYSVSREKKESFPLTVTSAQKNPTAFYLCASRARGVDTQYFGPGTRLTVL.

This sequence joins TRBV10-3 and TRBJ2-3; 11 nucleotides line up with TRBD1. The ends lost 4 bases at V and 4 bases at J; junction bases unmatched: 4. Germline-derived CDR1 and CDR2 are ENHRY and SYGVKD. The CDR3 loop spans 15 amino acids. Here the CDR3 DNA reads TGTGCCATCAGTGTAGGGACAGGGGGGGCAGATACGCAGTATTTT. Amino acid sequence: CAISVGTGGADTQYF.

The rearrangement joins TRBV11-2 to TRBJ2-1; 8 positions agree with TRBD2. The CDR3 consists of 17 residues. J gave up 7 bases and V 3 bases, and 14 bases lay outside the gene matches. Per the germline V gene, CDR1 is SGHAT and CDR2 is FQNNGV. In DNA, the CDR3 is TGTGCCAGCAGCTTGAGGGATAGCGGGATGAGTCGGAATGAGCAGTTCTTC. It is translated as CASSLRDSGMSRNEQFF.

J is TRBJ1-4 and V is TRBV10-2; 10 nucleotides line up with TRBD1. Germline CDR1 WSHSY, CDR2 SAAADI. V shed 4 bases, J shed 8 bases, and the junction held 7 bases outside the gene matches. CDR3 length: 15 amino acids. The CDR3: CASSASTGGREKLFF. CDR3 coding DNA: TGCGCCAGCAGTGCCTCGACAGGGGGCCGGGAAAAACTGTTTTTT.

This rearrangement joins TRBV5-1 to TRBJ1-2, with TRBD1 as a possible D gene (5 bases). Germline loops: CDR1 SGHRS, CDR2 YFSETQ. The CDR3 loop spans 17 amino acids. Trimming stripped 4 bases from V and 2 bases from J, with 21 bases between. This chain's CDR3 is CASSPGGGDRQNYGYTF. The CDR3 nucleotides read TGCGCCAGCAGCCCTGGGGGAGGAGACAGACAAAACTATGGCTACACCTTC.

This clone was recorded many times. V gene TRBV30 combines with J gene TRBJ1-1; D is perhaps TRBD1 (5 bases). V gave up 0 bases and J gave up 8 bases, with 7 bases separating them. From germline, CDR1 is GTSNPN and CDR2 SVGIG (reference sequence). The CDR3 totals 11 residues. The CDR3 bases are TGTGCCTGGAGTGTCGGGGGGGAAGCTTTCTTT. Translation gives CAWSVGGEAFF.